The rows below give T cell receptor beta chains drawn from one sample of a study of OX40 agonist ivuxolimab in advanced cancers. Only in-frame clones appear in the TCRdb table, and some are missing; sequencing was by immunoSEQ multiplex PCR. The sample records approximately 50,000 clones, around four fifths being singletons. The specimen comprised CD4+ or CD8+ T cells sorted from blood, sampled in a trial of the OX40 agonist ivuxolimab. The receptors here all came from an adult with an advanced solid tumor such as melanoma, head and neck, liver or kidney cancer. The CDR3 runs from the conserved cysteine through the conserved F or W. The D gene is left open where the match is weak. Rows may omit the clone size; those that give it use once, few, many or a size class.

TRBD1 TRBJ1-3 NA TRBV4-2 TGTGCCAGCAGCCAAGGGGACAGCTCTGGAAACACCATATATTTT CASSQGDSSGNTIYF
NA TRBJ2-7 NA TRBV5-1 TGCGCCAGCAGCTTGGAGGGCACCTACGAGCAGTACTTC CASSLEGTYEQYF
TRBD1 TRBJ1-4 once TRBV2 TGTGCCTGGCAGGGGACAGGGAGTGAAAAACTGTTTTTT CAWQGTGSEKLFF
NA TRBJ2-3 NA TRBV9 TGTGCCAGCAGCGTCCAGGCGATCACAGATACGCAGTATTTT CASSVQAITDTQYF
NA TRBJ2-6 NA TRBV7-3 TGTGCCAGCAGCCCAGCCCCTCAGGGAGCTGGGGCCAACGTCCTGACTTTC CASSPAPQGAGANVLTF
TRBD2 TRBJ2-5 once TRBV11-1 TGTGCCAGCAGACCGCGGGAGTCCAAAGAGACCCAGTACTTC CASRPRESKETQYF
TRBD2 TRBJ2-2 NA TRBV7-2 TGTGCCAGCAGCAGATCTACTAGCGGGGGGAACACCGGGGAGCTGTTTTTT CASSRSTSGGNTGELFF
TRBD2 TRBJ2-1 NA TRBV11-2 TGTGCCAGCAGCCGACTAGCGGGGGGGCCGGGGCAGTTCTTC CASSRLAGGPGQFF
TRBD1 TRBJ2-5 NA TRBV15 TGTGCCACCAGCACGTCGGGACAGCCGCAAGAGACCCAGTACTTC CATSTSGQPQETQYF
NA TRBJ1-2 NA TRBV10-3 TGTGCCATCAACCCGAGCGGGGGGTCCGGCTACACCTTC CAINPSGGSGYTF
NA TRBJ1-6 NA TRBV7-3 TGTGCCAGCAGCCCTAGACCACAGGATTCACCCCTCCACTTT CASSPRPQDSPLHF
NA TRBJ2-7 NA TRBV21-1 TGTGCCAGCAGCAAAGGGGGACAGGGGCCTTCCGAGCAGTACTTC CASSKGGQGPSEQYF
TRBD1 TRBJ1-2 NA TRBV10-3 TGTGCCATCGGAGGGGGCGAAGGCGACTATGGCTACACCTTC CAIGGGEGDYGYTF
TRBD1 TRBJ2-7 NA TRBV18 TGTGCCAGCTCACGCGGACAGGGCACCTACGAGCAGTACTTC CASSRGQGTYEQYF